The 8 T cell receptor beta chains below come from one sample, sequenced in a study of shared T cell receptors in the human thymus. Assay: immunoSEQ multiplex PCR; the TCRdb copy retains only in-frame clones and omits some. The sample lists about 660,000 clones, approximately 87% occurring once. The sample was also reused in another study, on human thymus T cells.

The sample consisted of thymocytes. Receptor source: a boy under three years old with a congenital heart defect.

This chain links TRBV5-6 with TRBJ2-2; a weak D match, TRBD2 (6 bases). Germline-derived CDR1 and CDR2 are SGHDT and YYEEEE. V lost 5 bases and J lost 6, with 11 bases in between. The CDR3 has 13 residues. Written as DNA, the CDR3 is TGTGCCAGCAGGGCTAGCGTATCCGGGGAGCTGTTTTTT. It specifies CASRASVSGELFF.

In nucleotides, the CDR3 is TGTGCCAGCAGTGAGAGGCGGGGGTACACCGGGGAGCTGTTTTTT. It translates to CASSERRGYTGELFF. The chain combines TRBV6-1 with TRBJ2-2, with 7 positions matching TRBD2. Germline loops: CDR1 MNHNS, CDR2 SASEGT. This CDR3 has 15 amino acids. After removal of 3 bases from V and 3 bases from J, the junction contained 4 bases not matched to a gene.

Here the CDR3 DNA reads TGTGCCAGCAGTGTTCGGTTAGGGGGTGGGGTGGGCAATGAGCAGTTCTTC. It translates to CASSVRLGGGVGNEQFF. This chain uses TRBV25-1 with TRBJ2-1; TRBD1 is a possible D gene (6 bases). The ends were cut back, 4 bases at V and 6 bases at J, with 22 bases in the middle. This CDR3 has 17 residues. Germline V gene lookup returns CDR1 MGHDK and CDR2 SYGVNS. Full variable domain (outside the CDR3, taken from reference TRBV25-1 and TRBJ2-1): EADIYQTPRYLVIGTGKKITLECSQTMGHDKMYWYQQDPGMELHLIHYSYGVNSTEKGDLSSESTVSRIRTEHFPLTLESARPSHTSQYLCASSVRLGGGVGNEQFFGPGTRLTVL.

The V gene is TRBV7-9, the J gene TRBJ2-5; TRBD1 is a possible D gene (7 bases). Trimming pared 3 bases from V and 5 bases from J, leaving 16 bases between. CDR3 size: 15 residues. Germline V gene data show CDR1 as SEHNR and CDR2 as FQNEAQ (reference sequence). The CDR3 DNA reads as TGTGCCAGCAGCTTTAGGCGGGGACAGATGGAGACCCAGTACTTC. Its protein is CASSFRRGQMETQYF.

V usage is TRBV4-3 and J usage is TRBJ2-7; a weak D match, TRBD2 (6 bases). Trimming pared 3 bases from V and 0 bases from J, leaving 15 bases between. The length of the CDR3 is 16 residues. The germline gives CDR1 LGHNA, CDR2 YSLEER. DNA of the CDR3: TGCGCCAGCAGCCAGAATCGGGGGACCAGCTCCTACGAGCAGTACTTC. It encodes CASSQNRGTSSYEQYF.

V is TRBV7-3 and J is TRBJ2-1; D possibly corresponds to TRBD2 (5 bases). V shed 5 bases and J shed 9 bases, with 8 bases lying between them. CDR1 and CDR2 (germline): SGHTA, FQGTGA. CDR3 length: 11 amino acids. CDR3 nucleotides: TGTGCCAGCAGCATTGGAGGTGAGCAGTTCTTC. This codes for CASSIGGEQFF.

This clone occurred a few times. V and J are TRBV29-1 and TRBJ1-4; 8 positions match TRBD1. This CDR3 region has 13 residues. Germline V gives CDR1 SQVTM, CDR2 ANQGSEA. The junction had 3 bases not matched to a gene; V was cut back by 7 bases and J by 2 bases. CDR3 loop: CSDRQGTNEKLFF. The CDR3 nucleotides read TGCAGCGACCGACAGGGGACTAATGAAAAACTGTTTTTT.

The CDR3 loop reads CASSQTWTGGTGELFF. The CDR3 DNA sequence: TGTGCCAGCTCACAAACGTGGACAGGGGGGACCGGGGAGCTGTTTTTT. J is TRBJ2-2 and V is TRBV18; TRBD1 aligns across 10 bases. CDR1 is KGHSH, CDR2 LQKENI, per germline. J gave up 5 bases and V 4 bases, and 7 bases lay outside the gene matches. The CDR3 extends over 16 amino acids.